The 29 T cell receptor beta chains in this list originate from one sample, sequenced in a study of T cells in Graves' hyperthyroidism and ophthalmopathy. TCR beta CDR3 sequences were amplified from RNA transcripts. The TCR CDR3 first-round RT-PCR relied on the HTBI primer set. Via MiXCR, TCRdb re-called the multiplex PCR reads, giving one row per CDR3 protein. The sample contains roughly 250,000 distinct CDR3 sequences, about 20% of which appear only once. Sequenced input: blood. These receptors all come from a man aged 30 to 45 with Graves' ophthalmopathy.

This clonotype was observed once. The chain employs TRBV7-9 and TRBJ2-1; 9 nucleotides match TRBD2. The length of the CDR3 is 18 residues. Germline CDR1 is SEHNR and CDR2 is FQNEAQ (reference sequence). With 0 bases clipped from V and 5 bases from J, the junction kept 11 bases outside the gene matches. Here the CDR3 DNA reads TGTGCCAGCAGCTTAGCGGCGATTATAGCGGGAGAAGACAATGAGCAGTTCTTC. Translation: CASSLAAIIAGEDNEQFF. The full variable domain, in which reference TRBV7-9 and TRBJ2-1 provide the parts outside the CDR3, is DTGVSQNPRHKITKRGQNVTFRCDPISEHNRLYWYRQTLGQGPEFLTYFQNEAQLEKSRLLSDRFSAERPKGSFSTLEIQRTEQGDSAMYLCASSLAAIIAGEDNEQFFGPGTRLTVL.

There are a few counts of this clonotype. The chain has TRBV15 and TRBJ1-2, with D unresolved. V was shortened by 3 bases and J by 4 bases, with 18 bases between the two germline ends. The CDR3 runs 16 residues. Germline V CDR1 and CDR2: LNHNV, YYDKDF (reference sequence). The CDR3 DNA reads as TGTGCCACCAGCAGGAGGGAAAGGGTGGCCCTCTATGGCTACACCTTC. Encoded protein: CATSRRERVALYGYTF.

The CDR3 sequence is CSARRTGGGNQPQHF. The DNA for the CDR3 is TGCAGTGCTAGAAGGACAGGAGGGGGCAATCAGCCCCAGCATTTT. The rearrangement links TRBV20-1 to TRBJ1-5; TRBD1 agrees at 7 bases. The CDR3 is 15 amino acids. V gave up 2 bases and J gave up 2 bases; unmatched junction bases: 6. Germline V gene lookup returns CDR1 DFQATT and CDR2 SNEGSKA (reference sequence).

This clonotype appeared many times. The J gene is TRBJ2-7, the V gene TRBV7-3; 10 bases match TRBD1. Unmatched junction bases numbered 10, after V lost 2 bases and J lost 6 bases. The CDR3 runs to 16 residues. CDR1 is SGHTA, CDR2 FQGTGA, per germline. CDR3 sequence: CASSLDGGQGISEQYF. Written as DNA, the CDR3 is TGTGCCAGCAGCTTAGACGGGGGACAGGGGATCAGCGAGCAGTACTTC.

This clonotype has just a few counts. Here the CDR3 DNA reads TGCAGCGTTGCTTTGTTAAGATACAATGAGCAGTTCTTC. This sequence encodes CSVALLRYNEQFF. V and J are TRBV29-1 and TRBJ2-1; D is uncertain. There are 13 residues in the CDR3. Trimming stripped 4 bases from V and 4 bases from J, with 11 bases between. The germline V gene has CDR1 SQVTM and CDR2 ANQGSEA.

This clonotype turned up a few times. V is TRBV2 and J is TRBJ2-7; 8 positions agree with TRBD1. The V gene end was trimmed by 5 bases and the J gene end by 7 bases; junction bases not matched to a gene: 4. The V gene's germline CDR1 is SNHLY and CDR2 FYNNEI. The CDR3 spans 12 residues. As DNA, the CDR3 is TGTGCCAGCAGTCAGGGGGCGAGGGAGCAGTACTTC. Translation gives CASSQGAREQYF.

This rearrangement joins TRBV14 to TRBJ2-2, with TRBD2 matching over 11 bases. The CDR3 runs to 18 residues. The germline V gene has CDR1 SGHDN and CDR2 FVKESK. After removal of 5 bases from V and 5 bases from J, the junction contained 13 bases not matched to a gene. The CDR3 reads CASSKALLAGGQTGELFF. The CDR3 DNA sequence: TGTGCCAGCAGCAAAGCCCTTCTAGCGGGAGGTCAGACCGGGGAGCTGTTTTTT.

This chain links TRBV5-6 with TRBJ2-1, with D perhaps TRBD2 (5 bases). The length of the CDR3 is 13 residues. Germline V gene lookup returns CDR1 SGHDT and CDR2 YYEEEE. Trimming took 0 bases from V and 10 from J, leaving 11 bases between them. CDR3 residues: CASSLGSSGEQFF. The CDR3 coding sequence is TGTGCCAGCAGCTTGGGGAGTTCGGGGGAGCAGTTCTTC.

The V gene is TRBV5-6, the J gene TRBJ2-4; TRBD1 aligns across 7 bases. The CDR3 has 15 amino acids. V shed 3 bases, J shed 6 bases, and the junction held 9 bases outside the gene matches. From germline, CDR1 is SGHDT and CDR2 YYEEEE. CDR3 region: CASSSPDRDLNIQYF. The CDR3 DNA follows: TGTGCCAGCAGCTCCCCAGACAGGGACCTAAACATTCAGTACTTC.

This clonotype was seen a handful of times. The CDR3 reads CASSSSGSVTGELFF. Here the CDR3 DNA reads TGTGCCAGCAGCTCCAGCGGGAGTGTTACCGGGGAGCTGTTTTTT. This rearrangement joins TRBV11-3 to TRBJ2-2; 8 nucleotides line up with TRBD2. The ends lost 4 bases at V and 5 bases at J; junction bases unmatched: 6. CDR3 length: 15 amino acids. Germline V gives CDR1 SGHNT, CDR2 YENEEA.

The chain employs TRBV19 and TRBJ1-2; D is unclear. The CDR3 spans 12 residues. The V end was cut by 5 bases, the J end by 5 bases, with 9 bases between. Germline CDR1 reads LNHDA; CDR2 reads SQIVND (reference sequence). The CDR3 sequence is CASSSPIYGYTF. In DNA form, the CDR3 reads TGTGCCAGTAGTTCCCCTATTTATGGCTACACCTTC.

CDR3 loop: CASSRDSGNYNEQFF. The CDR3 DNA is TGTGCCAGCAGCCGGGATAGCGGCAACTACAATGAGCAGTTCTTC. The V gene is TRBV2, the J gene TRBJ2-1, with D possibly matching TRBD2 (6 bases). V shed 6 bases and J shed 3 bases, with 15 bases lying between them. This CDR3 is built from 15 residues. Germline V gene data show CDR1 as SNHLY and CDR2 as FYNNEI.

The V gene is TRBV7-2, the J gene TRBJ1-2, with D possibly matching TRBD1 (5 bases). Germline values: CDR1 SGHTA, CDR2 FQGNSA. V shed 1 base and J shed 5 bases, with 17 bases lying between them. The CDR3 contains 16 residues. CDR3 residues: CASSLVSRGTEYGYTF. For the CDR3, the DNA is TGTGCCAGCAGCTTAGTTTCCCGTGGGACTGAGTATGGCTACACCTTC.

This clonotype was counted a few times. The chain links TRBV27 to TRBJ2-1, with 7 bases aligning to TRBD2. The CDR3 is 17 residues long. V shed 5 bases, J shed 2 bases, and the junction held 12 bases outside the gene matches. The germline V gene has CDR1 MNHEY and CDR2 SMNVEV (reference sequence). CDR3 nucleotides: TGTGCCAGCAGTCCGCGGGAGATAGCGGTTCCCTACAATGAGCAGTTCTTC. Protein: CASSPREIAVPYNEQFF.

This clonotype was observed a few times. The gene calls are TRBV11-2 and TRBJ2-2, with no clear D. Deletions cut 2 bases from V and 7 bases from J, with 14 bases between. From germline, CDR1 is SGHAT and CDR2 FQNNGV. The CDR3 length is 15 residues. The DNA for the CDR3 is TGTGCCAGCAGCTTACTTGTCCGCGAAGGCGGGGAGCTGTTTTTT. Residues: CASSLLVREGGELFF. The full variable domain, in which reference TRBV11-2 and TRBJ2-2 provide the parts outside the CDR3, is EAGVAQSPRYKIIEKRQSVAFWCNPISGHATLYWYQQILGQGPKLLIQFQNNGVVDDSQLPKDRFSAERLKGVDSTLKIQPAKLEDSAVYLCASSLLVREGGELFFGEGSRLTVL.

The chain has TRBV9 and TRBJ2-5; either TRBD1 or TRBD2 may supply D (7 bases each). The germline V and J ends were trimmed by 3 bases and 4 bases, with 22 bases remaining between them. This CDR3 contains 17 residues. The germline V gene encodes CDR1 SGDLS and CDR2 YYNGEE. The CDR3 DNA is TGTGCCAGCAGCGCAGGGGGGAGGGGTGGCGGCGGAGAGACCCAGTACTTC. It specifies CASSAGGRGGGGETQYF.

This clonotype was detected a few times. The chain joins TRBV11-2 to TRBJ2-1, with D perhaps TRBD1 or TRBD2 (5 bases each). This CDR3 contains 11 residues. Trimming removed 5 bases from V and 9 bases from J, with 8 bases in between. The germline CDR1 and CDR2 sequences are SGHAT and FQNNGV. The CDR3 DNA reads TGTGCCAGCAGCCCGGGGCCTGAGCAGTTCTTC. Amino acid sequence: CASSPGPEQFF.

The chain is built from TRBV3-1 and TRBJ2-7; the D is unclear. V was pared by 2 bases and J by 3 bases, with 8 bases between. Germline-derived CDR1 and CDR2 are LGHDT and YNNKEL (reference sequence). The CDR3 extends over 13 amino acids. The CDR3 DNA sequence: TGTGCCAGCAGCCAATCCCATAACTACGAGCAGTACTTC. Translation gives CASSQSHNYEQYF.

CDR3 coding DNA: TGTGCCAGTCAGCAGCAAGGGGGACTAGCGGGACACACAGATAGCACAGATACGCAGTATTTT. It encodes CASQQQGGLAGHTDSTDTQYF. The chain couples TRBV2 to TRBJ2-3; 13 bases align to TRBD2. With V trimmed by 9 bases and J by 0 bases, 21 bases remained unmatched. The CDR3 length is 21 residues. Germline V gives CDR1 SNHLY, CDR2 FYNNEI.

The chain uses TRBV3-1 and TRBJ2-4, with TRBD1 identical over 7 bases. The germline CDR1 and CDR2 sequences are LGHDT and YNNKEL (reference sequence). The CDR3 length is 15 residues. Trimming at V came to 0 bases and at J to 7 bases, leaving 6 bases not matched to a gene. The CDR3 spells CASSQDGQVGNIQYF. In DNA, the CDR3 is TGTGCCAGCAGCCAAGACGGACAGGTGGGGAACATTCAGTACTTC.

This sequence joins TRBV11-1 and TRBJ2-1, with 7 bases matching TRBD2. Germline V lookup: CDR1 SGHAT, CDR2 FQDESV (reference sequence). V lost 4 bases and J lost 7; bases outside the gene matches: 1. The CDR3 loop spans 12 amino acids. In DNA, the CDR3 is TGTGCCAGCAGCTCAGCGGGGAATGAGCAGTTCTTC. This gives the protein CASSSAGNEQFF. The complete variable domain, with remaining parts taken from reference TRBV11-1 and TRBJ2-1, reads EAEVAQSPRYKITEKSQAVAFWCDPISGHATLYWYRQILGQGPELLVQFQDESVVDDSQLPKDRFSAERLKGVDSTLKIQPAELGDSAMYLCASSSAGNEQFFGPGTRLTVL.

The chain carries TRBV20-1 and TRBJ2-2; D gene uncertain. The CDR3 length is 13 residues. V was trimmed by 7 bases and J by 0 bases, leaving 9 bases between them. The germline V gene encodes CDR1 DFQATT and CDR2 SNEGSKA (reference sequence). The CDR3 region has the DNA TGCAGTGTCGGGCAGGCGAACACCGGGGAGCTGTTTTTT. The encoded protein is CSVGQANTGELFF.

The rearrangement joins TRBV9 to TRBJ2-3; 7 nucleotides match TRBD1. Germline trimming cut 4 bases from V and 5 bases from J; bases unmatched to any gene: 7. CDR3 length: 14 amino acids. CDR1 and CDR2 from the germline V gene are SGDLS and YYNGEE. The CDR3: CASSPGTAGDTQYF. In DNA, the CDR3 is TGTGCCAGCAGCCCGGGGACAGCCGGAGATACGCAGTATTTT.

This chain links TRBV12-3 or TRBV12-4 with TRBJ1-1, with 12 nucleotides matching TRBD1. The CDR3 totals 16 residues. The V gene end was trimmed by 8 bases and the J gene end by 0 bases; junction bases not matched to a gene: 7. CDR3 loop: CASRDRGRGVNTEAFF. In DNA form, the CDR3 reads TGTGCCAGCCGGGACAGGGGGCGCGGTGTGAACACTGAAGCTTTCTTT.

This clonotype has only a few counts. The CDR3 nucleotides read TGTGCCATCAGTGAAGGGACACTGAACACTGAAGCTTTCTTT. It encodes CAISEGTLNTEAFF. The chain carries TRBV10-3 and TRBJ1-1; perhaps TRBD1 as D (6 bases). The V end was cut by 3 bases, the J end by 0 bases, with 8 bases between. This CDR3 contains 14 residues. Germline V gives CDR1 ENHRY, CDR2 SYGVKD.

In this sample, this clonotype turned up many times. The gene calls are TRBV18 and TRBJ1-5; unclear D gene. Germline-derived CDR1 and CDR2 are KGHSH and LQKENI. V lost 2 bases and J 4 bases, leaving 9 bases between the germline ends. This CDR3 region has 14 residues. CDR3 residues: CASSPVTANQPQHF. The CDR3 DNA reads TGTGCCAGCTCACCAGTCACAGCAAATCAGCCCCAGCATTTT. The full variable domain, in which reference TRBV18 and TRBJ1-5 provide the parts outside the CDR3, is NAGVMQNPRHLVRRRGQEARLRCSPMKGHSHVYWYRQLPEEGLKFMVYLQKENIIDESGMPKERFSAEFPKEGPSILRIQQVVRGDSAAYFCASSPVTANQPQHFGDGTRLSIL.

The chain joins TRBV7-3 to TRBJ1-1; tentative D call: TRBD1 (6 bases). The CDR3 extends over 16 amino acids. The germline CDR1 and CDR2 sequences are SGHTA and FQGTGA. With 5 bases removed from V and 0 bases from J, the gap between germline ends came to 16 bases. The CDR3 loop is CASSIYREDMNTEAFF. In DNA form, the CDR3 reads TGTGCCAGCAGCATATACAGGGAGGACATGAACACTGAAGCTTTCTTT.

The CDR3 DNA reads TGCGCCAGCAGTTATACTAGCGGGAGGACCGGGGCCAACGTCCTGACTTTC. Protein sequence: CASSYTSGRTGANVLTF. V is TRBV5-1 and J is TRBJ2-6; 12 bases match TRBD2. J gave up 4 bases and V 5 bases, and 7 bases lay outside the gene matches. CDR1 SGHRS and CDR2 YFSETQ come from the germline V gene. The CDR3 has 17 amino acids.

This clonotype appeared many times. The CDR3 loop is CSAHSGTGNYGYTF. The CDR3, as DNA: TGCAGTGCTCACTCAGGGACGGGGAACTATGGCTACACCTTC. This rearrangement joins TRBV20-1 to TRBJ1-2, with D tentatively TRBD1 (5 bases). There are 14 residues in the CDR3. V lost 5 bases and J lost 2, with 15 bases in between. Germline CDR1 is DFQATT and CDR2 is SNEGSKA (reference sequence).